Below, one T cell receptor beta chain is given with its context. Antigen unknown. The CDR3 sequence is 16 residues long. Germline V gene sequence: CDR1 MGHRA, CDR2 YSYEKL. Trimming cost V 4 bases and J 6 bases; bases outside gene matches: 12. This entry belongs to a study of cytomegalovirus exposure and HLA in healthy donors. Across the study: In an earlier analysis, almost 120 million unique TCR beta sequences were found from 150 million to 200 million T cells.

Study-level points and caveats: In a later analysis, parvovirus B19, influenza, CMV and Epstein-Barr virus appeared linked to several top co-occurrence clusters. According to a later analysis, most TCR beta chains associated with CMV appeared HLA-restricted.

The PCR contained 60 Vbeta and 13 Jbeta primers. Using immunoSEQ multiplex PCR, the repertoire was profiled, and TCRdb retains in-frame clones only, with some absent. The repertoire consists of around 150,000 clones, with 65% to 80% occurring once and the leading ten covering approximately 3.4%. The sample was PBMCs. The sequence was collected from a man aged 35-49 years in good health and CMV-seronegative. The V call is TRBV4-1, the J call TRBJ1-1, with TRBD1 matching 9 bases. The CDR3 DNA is TGCGCCAGCAGCCTAGGAGGGGACAGGGTTTTTCCTGAAGCTTTCTTT. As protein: CASSLGGDRVFPEAFF.